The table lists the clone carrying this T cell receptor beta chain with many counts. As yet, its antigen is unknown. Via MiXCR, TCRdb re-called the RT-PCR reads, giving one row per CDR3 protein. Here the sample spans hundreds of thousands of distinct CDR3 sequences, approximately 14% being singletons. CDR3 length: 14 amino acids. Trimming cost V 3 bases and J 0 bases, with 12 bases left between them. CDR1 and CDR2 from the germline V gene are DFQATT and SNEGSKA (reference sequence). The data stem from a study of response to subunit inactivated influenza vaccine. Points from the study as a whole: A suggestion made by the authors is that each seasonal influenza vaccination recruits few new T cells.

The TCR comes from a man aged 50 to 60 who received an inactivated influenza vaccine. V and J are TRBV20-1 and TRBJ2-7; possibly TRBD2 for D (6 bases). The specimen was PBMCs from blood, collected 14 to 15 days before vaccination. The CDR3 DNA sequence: TGCAGTGCTAGGAGAGGTAGCGGCTCCTACGAGCAGTACTTC. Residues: CSARRGSGSYEQYF.